These 22 T cell receptor beta chains share one sample of origin, sequenced in a study of T cell changes during pregnancy in multiple sclerosis. Generated by immunoSEQ multiplex PCR, the TCRdb table keeps only in-frame clones and is missing some. The profile covers roughly 75,000 clones, with roughly 90% appearing a single time and over 1.5% taken by the ten largest. Sample: peripheral blood, taken before pregnancy. These receptor sequences come from a female donor with multiple sclerosis, enrolled in a pregnancy study.

The CDR3 DNA reads as TGCGCCAGCAGCCGCCTACTCGCAGCGGGCCCAGACCAAGAGACCCAGTACTTC. Translation gives CASSRLLAAGPDQETQYF. V and J are TRBV4-1 and TRBJ2-5; D perhaps matches TRBD2 (6 bases). Germline assignment: CDR1 MGHRA and CDR2 YSYEKL. V dropped 4 bases and J dropped 0 bases, with 21 bases sitting between them. The CDR3 totals 18 residues.

The count of this clone is one. The chain couples TRBV11-1 to TRBJ2-2; D possibly corresponds to TRBD1 (7 bases). Trimming shortened V by 9 bases and J by 10 bases, and 12 bases separated the two germline ends. Looked up from germline, CDR1 is SGHAT and CDR2 is FQDESV (reference sequence). The CDR3 sequence is 11 residues long. CDR3 sequence reads: CASQGGEELFF. CDR3 bases: TGTGCCAGTCAGGGGGGAGAGGAGCTGTTTTTT.

The DNA of the CDR3 is TGTGCCAGCAGGCGGGTTCGGGGTTCTAATGAAAAACTGTTTTTT. Translating gives CASRRVRGSNEKLFF. V and J are TRBV7-8 and TRBJ1-4; no clear D. V was pared by 6 bases and J by 3 bases, with 14 bases between. The CDR3 extends over 15 amino acids. Per the germline V gene, CDR1 is SGHVS and CDR2 is FQNEAQ. The entire variable domain, with the rest obtained from reference TRBV7-8 and TRBJ1-4, is as follows: GAGVSQSPRYKVAKRGQDVALRCDPISGHVSLFWYQQALGQGPEFLTYFQNEAQLDKSGLPSDRFFAERPEGSVSTLKIQRTQQEDSAVYLCASRRVRGSNEKLFFGSGTQLSVL.

The V gene is TRBV30, the J gene TRBJ2-1, with unresolved D. This CDR3 is 13 amino acids long. Per the germline V gene, CDR1 is GTSNPN and CDR2 is SVGIG (reference sequence). Trimming removed 2 bases from V and 7 bases from J, with 12 bases in between. CDR3 nucleotide sequence: TGTGCCTGGAGTCTTCAGGCCACTAATGAGCAGTTCTTC. Amino acid sequence: CAWSLQATNEQFF.

The chain uses TRBV9 and TRBJ1-1; TRBD1 is a possible D gene (5 bases). Trimming took off 4 bases at V and 4 bases at J, with 20 bases between the two ends. Germline V gene data show CDR1 as SGDLS and CDR2 as YYNGEE. CDR3 length: 16 amino acids. CDR3: CASSPQGSSGATEAFF. The CDR3 DNA reads as TGTGCCAGCAGCCCCCAAGGGTCGAGTGGGGCCACTGAAGCTTTCTTT.

The chain has TRBV4-2 and TRBJ2-7; the match to TRBD1 covers 9 bases. J lost 6 bases, V lost 0 bases, and 6 bases had no gene match. Germline V lookup: CDR1 LGHNA, CDR2 YNFKEQ. The CDR3 is 15 amino acids. The CDR3 here is CASSQDSTGGLEQYF. The CDR3 region has the DNA TGTGCCAGCAGCCAAGATAGTACAGGGGGCCTCGAGCAGTACTTC.

The chain is built from TRBV7-9 and TRBJ1-2; the D is unclear. V gave up 5 bases and J gave up 4 bases, with 11 bases separating them. CDR1 and CDR2 from the germline V gene are SEHNR and FQNEAQ (reference sequence). This CDR3 is built from 13 residues. CDR3 DNA: TGTGCCAGCAGCCCCGGGAGTGGCTATGGCTACACCTTC. As protein: CASSPGSGYGYTF.

V gene TRBV15 combines with J gene TRBJ1-2; 10 nucleotides line up with TRBD1. V shed 1 base and J 8 bases; nucleotides not matched to a gene: 4. The germline V gene has CDR1 LNHNV and CDR2 YYDKDF (reference sequence). The CDR3 contains 14 residues. Written as DNA, the CDR3 is TGTGCCACCAGCAGAGGAGACAGGGGGCACGGCTACACCTTC. This translates into CATSRGDRGHGYTF.

The chain carries TRBV10-1 and TRBJ2-2; 8 bases are shared with TRBD2. The CDR3 spans 14 residues. Per germline, CDR1 WNHNN and CDR2 SYGVQD (reference sequence). The V segment lost 5 bases and the J segment 6 bases; nucleotides outside the gene matches: 5. CDR3 in amino acids: CASSLGGASGELFF. The CDR3 nucleotides read TGCGCCAGCAGTCTCGGGGGGGCCTCCGGGGAGCTGTTTTTT.

The sample holds one count of this clone. The chain couples TRBV28 to TRBJ1-2; 8 bases fit TRBD1. Per the germline V gene, CDR1 is MDHEN and CDR2 is SYDVKM. The V and J ends lost 10 bases and 2 bases, in that order; junction bases with no gene match: 15. The CDR3 runs to 16 residues. The CDR3: CATPRGDRGRNYGYTF. DNA for the CDR3: TGTGCCACCCCGAGGGGAGACAGGGGACGAAACTATGGCTACACCTTC.

J is TRBJ1-4 and V is TRBV4-1; D remains ambiguous. This CDR3 has 17 residues. V shed 3 bases and J shed 4 bases, with 18 bases lying between them. The V gene's germline CDR1 is MGHRA and CDR2 YSYEKL. CDR3 sequence (DNA): TGCGCCAGCAGCCAGATCGGGCCTCCTGGGAGTAATGAAAAACTGTTTTTT. It codes for CASSQIGPPGSNEKLFF.

The J gene is TRBJ2-1, the V gene TRBV7-3; TRBD2 agrees at 8 bases. The J segment lost 4 bases and the V segment lost 2 bases, leaving 4 bases of the junction unmatched. Germline-derived CDR1 and CDR2 are SGHTA and FQGTGA. This CDR3 contains 15 residues. The CDR3 loop is CASSLRRGVYNEQFF. In DNA, the CDR3 is TGTGCCAGCAGCTTACGGCGGGGGGTATACAATGAGCAGTTCTTC.

V usage is TRBV4-3 and J usage is TRBJ1-2; 8 bases map to TRBD1. The CDR3 is made up of 18 amino acids. After removal of 1 base from V and 5 bases from J, the junction contained 15 bases not matched to a gene. Germline CDR1 reads LGHNA; CDR2 reads YSLEER. CDR3: CASSQVRGRGHFGYGYTF. The CDR3 nucleotides are TGCGCCAGCAGCCAAGTTAGGGGCAGGGGGCATTTCGGATATGGCTACACCTTC.

CDR3 in amino acids: CASSLEGYPEAFF. In DNA form, the CDR3 reads TGTGCCAGCAGCTTAGAGGGGTACCCTGAAGCTTTCTTT. The rearrangement joins TRBV7-9 to TRBJ1-1; weak D call: TRBD1 (5 bases). Per germline, CDR1 SEHNR and CDR2 FQNEAQ (reference sequence). Trimming removed 1 base from V and 6 bases from J, with 9 bases in between. There are 13 residues in the CDR3.

J is TRBJ1-2 and V is TRBV6-1; D is undetermined. This CDR3 is built from 14 residues. With 5 bases removed from V and 2 bases from J, the gap between germline ends came to 12 bases. Germline CDR1 is MNHNS and CDR2 is SASEGT. DNA of the CDR3: TGTGCCAGCAGTCCTGCAGGTACGAACTATGGCTACACCTTC. Its translation is CASSPAGTNYGYTF.

The sample holds a few counts of this clone. The chain carries TRBV4-3 and TRBJ2-1; 8 bases map to TRBD2. The CDR3 consists of 18 residues. V was pared by 0 bases and J by 2 bases, with 9 bases of the junction left unmatched. From germline, CDR1 is LGHNA and CDR2 YSLEER. CDR3 in amino acids: CASSQDLGDGGAYNEQFF. In nucleotides, the CDR3 is TGCGCCAGCAGCCAAGATTTAGGGGACGGGGGGGCCTACAATGAGCAGTTCTTC.

This clone was seen more than once but under ten times. V is TRBV20-1 and J is TRBJ1-1; a weak D match, TRBD1 (5 bases). This CDR3 contains 11 residues. CDR1 and CDR2 from the germline V gene are DFQATT and SNEGSKA (reference sequence). CDR3 bases: TGCAGCCCCTCCTCCGGGGGAGAAGCTTTCTTT. Its protein product is CSPSSGGEAFF.

J is TRBJ1-3 and V is TRBV21-1. TRBV21-1 is reported as a pseudogene. CDR3 length equals 17 residues. CDR3 in DNA: TGTGCCAGCAGCAAATTGAGGGTACTGGTTCTTTGGGACACCATATATTTT. Translated: CASSKLRVLVLWDTIYF.

The chain recombines TRBV14 with TRBJ2-1; 7 positions match TRBD1. The CDR3 is 16 amino acids. Germline V gene lookup returns CDR1 SGHDN and CDR2 FVKESK. With V trimmed by 0 bases and J by 10 bases, 12 bases remained unmatched. The CDR3 nucleotides read TGTGCCAGCAGCCAAGACCTAGGAATCCTCAGGGGGGAGCAGTTCTTC. Its protein is CASSQDLGILRGEQFF.

This rearrangement joins TRBV6-5 to TRBJ1-1; the D gene is possibly TRBD1 (6 bases). Trimming took off 4 bases at V and 7 bases at J, with 16 bases between the two ends. Germline V gene data show CDR1 as MNHEY and CDR2 as SVGAGI. The CDR3 is made up of 14 amino acids. The DNA for the CDR3 is TGTGCCAGCAGTTCACTCTCAGGGGCCCGTGAAGCTTTCTTT. Translation: CASSSLSGAREAFF.

The J gene is TRBJ2-1, the V gene TRBV28, with 14 bases identical to TRBD2. Trimming removed 5 bases from V and 8 bases from J; junction bases left unmatched: 5. The CDR3 loop spans 15 amino acids. Germline CDR1 MDHEN, CDR2 SYDVKM. The CDR3: CASSPTSGGAHEQFF. Written as DNA, the CDR3 is TGTGCCAGCAGTCCGACTAGCGGGGGGGCCCATGAGCAGTTCTTC. Supplemented by reference TRBV28 and TRBJ2-1, the full variable domain reads DVKVTQSSRYLVKRTGEKVFLECVQDMDHENMFWYRQDPGLGLRLIYFSYDVKMKEKGDIPEGYSVSREKKERFSLILESASTNQTSMYLCASSPTSGGAHEQFFGPGTRLTVL.

The rearrangement joins TRBV2 to TRBJ1-2; D remains unclear. V lost 4 bases and J lost 3, with 9 bases in between. The germline V gene encodes CDR1 SNHLY and CDR2 FYNNEI. The CDR3 runs 13 residues. The CDR3: CASSAIRDYGYTF. For the CDR3, the DNA is TGTGCCAGCAGTGCCATCCGGGACTATGGCTACACCTTC.